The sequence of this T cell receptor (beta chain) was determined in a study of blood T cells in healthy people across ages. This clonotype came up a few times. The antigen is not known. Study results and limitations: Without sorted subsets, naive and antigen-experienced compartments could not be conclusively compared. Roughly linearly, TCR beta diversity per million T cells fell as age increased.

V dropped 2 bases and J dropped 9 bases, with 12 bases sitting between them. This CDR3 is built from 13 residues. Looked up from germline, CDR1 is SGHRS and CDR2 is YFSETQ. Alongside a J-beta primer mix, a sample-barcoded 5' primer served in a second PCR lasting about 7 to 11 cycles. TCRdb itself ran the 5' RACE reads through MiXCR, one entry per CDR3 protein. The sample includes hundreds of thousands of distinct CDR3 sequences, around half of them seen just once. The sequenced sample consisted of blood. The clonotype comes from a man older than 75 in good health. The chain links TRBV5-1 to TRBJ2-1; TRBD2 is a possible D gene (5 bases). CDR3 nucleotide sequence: TGCGCCAGCAGCTTTTCTTTCGAGGGTGAGCAGTTCTTC. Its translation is CASSFSFEGEQFF.